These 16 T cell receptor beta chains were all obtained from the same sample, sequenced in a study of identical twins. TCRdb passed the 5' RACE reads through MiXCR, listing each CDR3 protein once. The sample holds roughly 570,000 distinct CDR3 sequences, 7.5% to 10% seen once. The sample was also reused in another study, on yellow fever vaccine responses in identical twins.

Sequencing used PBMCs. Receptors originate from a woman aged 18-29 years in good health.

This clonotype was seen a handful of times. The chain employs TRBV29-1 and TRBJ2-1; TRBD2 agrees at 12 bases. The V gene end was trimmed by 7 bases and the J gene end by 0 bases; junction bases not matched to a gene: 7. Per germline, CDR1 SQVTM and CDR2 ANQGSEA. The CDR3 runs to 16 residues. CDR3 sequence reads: CSARTSGTSSYNEQFF. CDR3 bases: TGCAGCGCTCGGACTAGCGGGACCAGCTCCTACAATGAGCAGTTCTTC.

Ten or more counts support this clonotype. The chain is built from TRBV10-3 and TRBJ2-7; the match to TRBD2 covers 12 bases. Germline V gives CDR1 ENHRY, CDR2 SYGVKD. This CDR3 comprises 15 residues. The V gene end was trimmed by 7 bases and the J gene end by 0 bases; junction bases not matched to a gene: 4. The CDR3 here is CAITTGLAGSYEQYF. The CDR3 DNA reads TGTGCCATCACTACGGGACTAGCGGGCTCCTACGAGCAGTACTTC.

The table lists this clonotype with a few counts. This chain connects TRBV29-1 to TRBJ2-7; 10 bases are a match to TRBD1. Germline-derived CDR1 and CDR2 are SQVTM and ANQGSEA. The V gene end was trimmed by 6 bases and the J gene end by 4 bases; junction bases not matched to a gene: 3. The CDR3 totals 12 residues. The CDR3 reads CSVRQGAYEQYF. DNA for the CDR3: TGCAGCGTGAGACAGGGGGCTTACGAGCAGTACTTC.

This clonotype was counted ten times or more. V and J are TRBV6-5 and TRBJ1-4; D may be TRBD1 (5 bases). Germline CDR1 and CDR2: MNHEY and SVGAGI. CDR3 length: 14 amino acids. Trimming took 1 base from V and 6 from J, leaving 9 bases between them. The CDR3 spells CASSYLRGDEKLFF. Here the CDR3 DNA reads TGTGCCAGCAGTTACTTGAGGGGTGATGAAAAACTGTTTTTT.

In nucleotides, the CDR3 is TGTGCCAGCAGTTCCGGGACAGGTGGCGAGCAGTACTTC. Translated: CASSSGTGGEQYF. The V gene is TRBV12-3 or TRBV12-4, the J gene TRBJ2-7; 8 bases are a match to TRBD1. The V and J ends lost 4 bases and 6 bases, in that order; junction bases with no gene match: 5. This CDR3 is built from 13 residues.

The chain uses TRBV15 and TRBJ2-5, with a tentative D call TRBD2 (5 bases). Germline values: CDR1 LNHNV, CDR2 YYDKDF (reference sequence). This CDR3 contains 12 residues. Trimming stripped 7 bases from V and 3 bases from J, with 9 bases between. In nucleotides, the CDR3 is TGTGCCACCAACGGAGGTGAAGAGACCCAGTACTTC. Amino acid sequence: CATNGGEETQYF. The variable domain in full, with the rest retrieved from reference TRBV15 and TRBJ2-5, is DAMVIQNPRYQVTQFGKPVTLSCSQTLNHNVMYWYQQKSSQAPKLLFHYYDKDFNNEADTPDNFQSRRPNTSFCFLDIRSPGLGDTAMYLCATNGGEETQYFGPGTRLLVL.

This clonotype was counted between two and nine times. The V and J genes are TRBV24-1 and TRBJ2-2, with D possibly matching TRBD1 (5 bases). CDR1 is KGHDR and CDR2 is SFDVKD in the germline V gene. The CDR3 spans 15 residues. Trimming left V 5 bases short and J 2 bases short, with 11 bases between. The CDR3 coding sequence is TGTGCCACCAGTGCCCTTGACAGAAACACCGGGGAGCTGTTTTTT. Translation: CATSALDRNTGELFF.

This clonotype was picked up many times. CDR3 nucleotides: TGTGCCAGCAGCCCGACGATGGGCATTCAGTACTTC. Amino acids: CASSPTMGIQYF. The chain employs TRBV6-5 and TRBJ2-4, with D uncertain. The CDR3 totals 12 residues. The V gene's germline CDR1 is MNHEY and CDR2 SVGAGI. V lost 6 bases, J lost 9 bases, and 12 bases lay in between.

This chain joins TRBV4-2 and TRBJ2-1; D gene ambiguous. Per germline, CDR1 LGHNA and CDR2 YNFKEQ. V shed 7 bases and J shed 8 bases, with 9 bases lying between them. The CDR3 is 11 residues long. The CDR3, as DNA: TGTGCCAGCAACGGTGGGGATGAGCAGTTCTTC. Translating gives CASNGGDEQFF.

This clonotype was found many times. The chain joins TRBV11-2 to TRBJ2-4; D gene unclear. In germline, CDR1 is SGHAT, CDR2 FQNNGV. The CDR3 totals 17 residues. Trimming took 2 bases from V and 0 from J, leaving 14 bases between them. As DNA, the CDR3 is TGTGCCAGCAGCTTATATCGGGCTTCACTAGCCAAAAACATTCAGTACTTC. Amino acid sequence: CASSLYRASLAKNIQYF.

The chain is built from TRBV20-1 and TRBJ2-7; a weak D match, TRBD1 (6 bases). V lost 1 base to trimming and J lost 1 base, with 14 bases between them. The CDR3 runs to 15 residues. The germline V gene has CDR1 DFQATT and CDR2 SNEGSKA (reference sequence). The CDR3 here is CSARGDGQSSYEQYF. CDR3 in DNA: TGCAGTGCTAGAGGGGATGGACAGAGTTCCTACGAGCAGTACTTC.

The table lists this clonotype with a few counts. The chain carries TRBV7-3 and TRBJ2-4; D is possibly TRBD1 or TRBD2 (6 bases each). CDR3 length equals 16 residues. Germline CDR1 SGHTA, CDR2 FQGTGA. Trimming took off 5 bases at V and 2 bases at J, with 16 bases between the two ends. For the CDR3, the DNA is TGTGCCAGCAGCCCCCCGGGGGCGCGATCCAAAAACATTCAGTACTTC. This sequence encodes CASSPPGARSKNIQYF.

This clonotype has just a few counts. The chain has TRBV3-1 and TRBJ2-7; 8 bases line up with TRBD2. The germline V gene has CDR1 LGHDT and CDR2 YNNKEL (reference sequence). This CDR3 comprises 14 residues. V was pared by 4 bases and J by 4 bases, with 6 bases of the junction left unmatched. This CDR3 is CASSPLAVGYEQYF. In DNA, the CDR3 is TGTGCCAGCAGCCCACTAGCGGTGGGGTACGAGCAGTACTTC.

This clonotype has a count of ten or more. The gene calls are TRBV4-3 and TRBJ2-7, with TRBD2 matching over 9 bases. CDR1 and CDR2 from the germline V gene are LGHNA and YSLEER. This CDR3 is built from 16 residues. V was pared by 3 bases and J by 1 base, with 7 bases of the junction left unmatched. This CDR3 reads CASSQGLAGLSYEQYF. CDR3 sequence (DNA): TGCGCCAGCAGCCAGGGTCTAGCGGGACTTTCCTACGAGCAGTACTTC.

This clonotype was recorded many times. CDR3 amino acids: CASSFRQGSNQPQHF. The DNA of the CDR3 is TGTGCCAGCAGTTTCCGACAGGGGAGCAATCAGCCCCAGCATTTT. The V gene is TRBV2, the J gene TRBJ1-5; TRBD1 matches at 8 bases. CDR1 and CDR2 from the germline V gene are SNHLY and FYNNEI. Germline trimming cut 5 bases from V and 1 base from J; bases unmatched to any gene: 4. The CDR3 extends over 15 amino acids.

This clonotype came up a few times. Written as DNA, the CDR3 is TGTGCCAGCAGAGATGACAGGGGCCCCTACGAGCAGTACTTC. Translating gives CASRDDRGPYEQYF. The V and J genes are TRBV12-3 or TRBV12-4 and TRBJ2-7; the match to TRBD1 covers 8 bases. V dropped 6 bases and J dropped 2; count of bases not matched to a gene: 6. The CDR3 has 14 amino acids.